This TCR beta chain was observed in a study of regulatory T cells in long-lasting Graves disease. Study-wide findings and caveats: TCR diversity was lower in persistent Graves' patients (versus newly diagnosed ones).

Concerning this clonotype itself: Its antigen is not known.

CDR1 and CDR2 from the germline V gene are WSHSY and SAAADI. The CDR3 is 13 residues long. V dropped 4 bases and J dropped 10 bases, with 14 bases sitting between them. Time point denoted: newly diagnosed GD, antithyroid drugs for less than 3 months. PBMC RNA was the source of the TCR library. Building of the TCR beta libraries involved iRepertoire HTBI primers and Arm-PCR of CDR3 regions. TCRdb fed the multiplex PCR reads into MiXCR, producing one record per CDR3 protein. This sample yields 370,000 or so distinct CDR3 sequences, of which around 15% are seen a single time; around 20% belongs to the top ten. The data were also submitted as part of a second study, on T cells in Graves' hyperthyroidism and ophthalmopathy. This second study notes: Ophthalmopathy stood apart from stable hyperthyroidism in a 13 V-J model. Ophthalmopathy was identified by the model a median approximately 6.4 months ahead of onset.

The chain combines TRBV10-2 with TRBJ2-1; D is undetermined. This receptor was identified in a woman aged 18-29 years with Graves disease. The sequences come from peripheral blood mononuclear cells (PBMCs), collected at new diagnosis, from a patient treated with antithyroid drugs. The CDR3 reads CASSVSSITEQFF. The CDR3 DNA reads TGCGCCAGCAGTGTTAGTAGCATCACCGAGCAGTTCTTC.